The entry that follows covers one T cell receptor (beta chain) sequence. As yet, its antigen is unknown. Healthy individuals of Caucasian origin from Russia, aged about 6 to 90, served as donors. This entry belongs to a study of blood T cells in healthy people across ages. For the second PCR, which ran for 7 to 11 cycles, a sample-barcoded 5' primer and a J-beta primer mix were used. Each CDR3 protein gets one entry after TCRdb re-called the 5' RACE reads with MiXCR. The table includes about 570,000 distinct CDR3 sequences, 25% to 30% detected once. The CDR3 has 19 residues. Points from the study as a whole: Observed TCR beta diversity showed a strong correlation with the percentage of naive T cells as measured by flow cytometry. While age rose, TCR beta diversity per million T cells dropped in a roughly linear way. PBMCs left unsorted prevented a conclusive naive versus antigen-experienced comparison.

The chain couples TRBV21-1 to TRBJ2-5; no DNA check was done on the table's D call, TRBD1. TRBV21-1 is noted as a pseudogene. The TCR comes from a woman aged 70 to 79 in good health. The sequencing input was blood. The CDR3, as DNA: TGTGCCAGCAGCACTGAGGACAGGGCGCTAGCGGGGCTTCAAGAGACCCAGTACTTC. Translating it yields CASSTEDRALAGLQETQYF.